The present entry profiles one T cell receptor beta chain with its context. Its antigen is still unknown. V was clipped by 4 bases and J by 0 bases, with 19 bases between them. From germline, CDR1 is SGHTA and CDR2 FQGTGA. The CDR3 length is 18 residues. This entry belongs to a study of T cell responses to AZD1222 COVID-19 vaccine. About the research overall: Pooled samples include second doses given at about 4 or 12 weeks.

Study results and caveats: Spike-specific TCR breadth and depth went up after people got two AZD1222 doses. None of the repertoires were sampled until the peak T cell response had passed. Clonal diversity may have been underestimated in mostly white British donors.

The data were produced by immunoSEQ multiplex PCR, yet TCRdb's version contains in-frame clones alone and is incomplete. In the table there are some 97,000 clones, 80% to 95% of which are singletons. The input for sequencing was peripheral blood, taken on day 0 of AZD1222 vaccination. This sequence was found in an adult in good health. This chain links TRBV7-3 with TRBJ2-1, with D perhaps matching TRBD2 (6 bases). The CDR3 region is CASSSRPRRGYSYNEQFF. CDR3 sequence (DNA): TGTGCCAGCAGCTCGAGGCCAAGGAGGGGTTACTCCTACAATGAGCAGTTCTTC.